These T cell receptor beta chains were read from a single sample in a study of Graves' ophthalmopathy and Graves' hyperthyroidism. TCRdb analysed the multiplex PCR reads with MiXCR anew, one entry per CDR3 protein. Among fewer than 600,000 distinct CDR3 sequences listed, 13% to 15% were seen once. Sequencing was performed on blood. The receptor source for this set is a woman in her thirties with Graves' ophthalmopathy. CDR3s leave out the opening cysteine and the closing phenylalanine or tryptophan. A D gene is named only where the DNA matches it firmly. The size entry is marked missing in some rows and otherwise reads once, few, many or a size class.

clone size: many
J gene: TRBJ2-7
D gene: TRBD2
V gene: TRBV27
CDR3 protein: ASRLTASGVYEQY

clone size: many
J gene: TRBJ2-5
D gene: .
V gene: TRBV4-1
CDR3 protein: ASSQEHSQETQY

clone size: many
J gene: TRBJ1-2
D gene: TRBD1
V gene: TRBV28
CDR3 protein: ASRTGGKGYT

clone size: .
J gene: TRBJ1-2
D gene: TRBD1
V gene: TRBV4-2
CDR3 protein: ASSPYSTGYLHGYT

clone size: .
J gene: TRBJ2-7
D gene: TRBD1
V gene: TRBV29-1
CDR3 protein: SVELRDRAHYEQY

clone size: many
J gene: TRBJ2-5
D gene: .
V gene: TRBV3-1
CDR3 protein: TSSNRAGHKETQY

clone size: .
J gene: TRBJ1-5
D gene: TRBD1
V gene: TRBV4-1
CDR3 protein: ASSPQGYQPQH

clone size: many
J gene: TRBJ1-1
D gene: .
V gene: TRBV28
CDR3 protein: ASSSPDTEAF

clone size: many
J gene: TRBJ2-5
D gene: .
V gene: TRBV10-3
CDR3 protein: AISGLQGSQETQY

clone size: many
J gene: TRBJ2-7
D gene: TRBD2
V gene: TRBV5-1
CDR3 protein: ASSSPGTSGHEQY

clone size: many
J gene: TRBJ1-1
D gene: .
V gene: TRBV11-2
CDR3 protein: ASSLGQSGSAF

clone size: many
J gene: TRBJ1-2
D gene: TRBD1
V gene: TRBV12-3/TRBV12-4
CDR3 protein: ASSLDRVGGYT

clone size: many
J gene: TRBJ2-2
D gene: .
V gene: TRBV28
CDR3 protein: ASRGGSDTGELF

clone size: many
J gene: TRBJ2-2
D gene: TRBD1
V gene: TRBV27
CDR3 protein: ASSQPGGASLGELF

clone size: many
J gene: TRBJ1-1
D gene: .
V gene: TRBV11-2
CDR3 protein: ASSLDSMNTEAF

clone size: many
J gene: TRBJ1-1
D gene: .
V gene: TRBV4-1
CDR3 protein: ASSQDHPGAPTEAF

clone size: few
J gene: TRBJ2-2
D gene: .
V gene: TRBV11-2
CDR3 protein: ASSRESGELF

clone size: many
J gene: TRBJ1-1
D gene: TRBD1
V gene: TRBV6-1
CDR3 protein: ASSERGGTGEAF

clone size: many
J gene: TRBJ2-5
D gene: TRBD2
V gene: TRBV7-9
CDR3 protein: ASSSLAAQETQY

clone size: many
J gene: TRBJ2-5
D gene: .
V gene: TRBV30
CDR3 protein: AWSVSAYQETQY

clone size: many
J gene: TRBJ2-5
D gene: TRBD2
V gene: TRBV12-3/TRBV12-4
CDR3 protein: ASSTTSGGQETQY

clone size: many
J gene: TRBJ2-7
D gene: .
V gene: TRBV2
CDR3 protein: ASRGTSYYEQY

clone size: many
J gene: TRBJ1-2
D gene: .
V gene: TRBV12-5
CDR3 protein: ASGSAALYGYT

clone size: .
J gene: TRBJ1-2
D gene: .
V gene: TRBV12-3/TRBV12-4
CDR3 protein: ASSTSEGNYGYT